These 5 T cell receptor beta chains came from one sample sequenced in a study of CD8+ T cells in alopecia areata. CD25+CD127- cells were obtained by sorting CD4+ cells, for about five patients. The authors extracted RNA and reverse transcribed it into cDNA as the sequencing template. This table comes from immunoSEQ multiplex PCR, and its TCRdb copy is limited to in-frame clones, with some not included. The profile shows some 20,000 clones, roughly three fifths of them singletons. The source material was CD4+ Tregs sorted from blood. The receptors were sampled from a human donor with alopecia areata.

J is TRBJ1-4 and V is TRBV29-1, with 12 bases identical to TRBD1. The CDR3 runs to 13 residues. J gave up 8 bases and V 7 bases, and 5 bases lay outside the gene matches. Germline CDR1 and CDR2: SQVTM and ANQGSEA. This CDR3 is CSASGTGGEKLFF. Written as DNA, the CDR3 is TGCAGCGCTTCCGGGACAGGGGGCGAAAAACTGTTTTTT.

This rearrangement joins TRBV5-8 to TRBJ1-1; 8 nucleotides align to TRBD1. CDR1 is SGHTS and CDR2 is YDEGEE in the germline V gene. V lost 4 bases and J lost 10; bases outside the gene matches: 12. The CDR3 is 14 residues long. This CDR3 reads CASSTGGRALRAFF. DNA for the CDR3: TGTGCCAGCAGCACAGGGGGGAGGGCCCTTCGAGCTTTCTTT.

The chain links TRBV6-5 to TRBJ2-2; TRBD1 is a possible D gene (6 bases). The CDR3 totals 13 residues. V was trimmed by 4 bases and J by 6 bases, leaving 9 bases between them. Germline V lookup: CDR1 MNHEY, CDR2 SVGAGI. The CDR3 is CASSSEGAGELFF. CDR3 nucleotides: TGTGCCAGCAGTTCCGAGGGGGCCGGGGAGCTGTTTTTT.

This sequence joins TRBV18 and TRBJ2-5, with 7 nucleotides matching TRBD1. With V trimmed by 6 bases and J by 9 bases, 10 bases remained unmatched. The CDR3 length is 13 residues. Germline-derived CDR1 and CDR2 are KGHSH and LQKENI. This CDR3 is CASSPGTDPSQYF. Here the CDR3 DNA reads TGTGCCAGCTCGCCCGGGACAGACCCCTCCCAGTACTTC.

The CDR3 region has the DNA TGCGCCAGCAGCTTGGAAGTTGTGGAGACCCAGTACTTC. Amino acid sequence: CASSLEVVETQYF. The chain joins TRBV5-1 to TRBJ2-5; D remains ambiguous. The CDR3 consists of 13 residues. CDR1 is SGHRS and CDR2 is YFSETQ in the germline V gene. V shed 0 bases and J shed 5 bases, with 8 bases lying between them.